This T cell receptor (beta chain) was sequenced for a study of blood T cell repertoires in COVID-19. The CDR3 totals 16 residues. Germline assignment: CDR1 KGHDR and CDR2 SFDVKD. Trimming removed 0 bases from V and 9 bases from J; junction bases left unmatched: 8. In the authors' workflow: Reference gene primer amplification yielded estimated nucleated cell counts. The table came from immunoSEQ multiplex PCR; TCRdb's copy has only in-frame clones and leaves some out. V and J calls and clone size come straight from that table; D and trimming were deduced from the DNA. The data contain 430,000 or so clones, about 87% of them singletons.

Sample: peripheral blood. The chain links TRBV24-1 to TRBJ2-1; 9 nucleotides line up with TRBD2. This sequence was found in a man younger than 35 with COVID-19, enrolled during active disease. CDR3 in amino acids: CATSDLREREVGEQFF. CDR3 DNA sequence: TGTGCCACCAGTGATTTGCGGGAGCGGGAGGTCGGTGAGCAGTTCTTC.